The next 17 T cell receptor beta chains were all read from a single sample in a study of T-cell reconstitution after alpha-beta-depleted transplantation in children. TCRbeta library preparation incorporated unique molecular identifiers. TCRdb re-called the PCR reads with MiXCR, one entry per CDR3 protein. The sample lists about 640,000 distinct CDR3 sequences; about an eighth were seen once. This material consisted of PBMCs, mostly from graft donor cells, taken 360 days after TCRalphabeta/CD19-depleted stem cell transplant. All receptors derive from a male patient aged 10-17 years who had a stem cell transplant for acute myeloid leukemia, so the T cells may come from the graft donor.

The rearrangement links TRBV4-3 to TRBJ2-1; 8 positions match TRBD2. From germline, CDR1 is LGHNA and CDR2 YSLEER. V lost 0 bases, J lost 4 bases, and 2 bases stayed unmatched. This CDR3 region has 15 residues. The CDR3 bases are TGCGCCAGCAGCCAAGAAGGCGGGAGGTACAATGAGCAGTTCTTC. This translates into CASSQEGGRYNEQFF.

The CDR3 here is CASRIWGTDTQYF. The CDR3 region has the DNA TGTGCCAGCAGGATTTGGGGCACAGATACGCAGTATTTT. This chain uses TRBV6-5 with TRBJ2-3; D uncertain. Trimming cost V 6 bases and J 1 base, with 8 bases left between them. In germline, CDR1 is MNHEY, CDR2 SVGAGI. The length of the CDR3 is 13 residues.

The table lists this clonotype with a few counts. This chain joins TRBV28 and TRBJ1-4; 7 bases map to TRBD1. Unmatched junction bases numbered 7, after V lost 0 bases and J lost 6 bases. CDR1 is MDHEN, CDR2 SYDVKM, per germline. The CDR3 spans 16 residues. CDR3 sequence: CASSLWVQGFDEKLFF. DNA of the CDR3: TGTGCCAGCAGTTTATGGGTACAGGGGTTTGATGAAAAACTGTTTTTT.

Points on this clonotype: The junction departs from germline at one end; a sequencing error may be responsible. The chain combines TRBV20-1 with TRBJ2-7; TRBD2 aligns across 9 bases. The CDR3 has 15 residues. Per the germline V gene, CDR1 is DFQATT and CDR2 is SNEGSKA (reference sequence). The CDR3 region has the DNA TGCGGTGCTAGACGGATAGCGGGAGCCCCCTACGAGCAGTACTTC. Residues: CGARRIAGAPYEQYF.

This clonotype was counted only a few times. This chain joins TRBV29-1 and TRBJ2-1, with TRBD2 matching 10 bases. V was clipped by 6 bases and J by 1 base; unmatched bases: 6. The CDR3 extends over 15 amino acids. Per the germline V gene, CDR1 is SQVTM and CDR2 is ANQGSEA. CDR3 sequence (DNA): TGCAGCGTGTGGCTAGCGGGAGTGTCCTACAATGAGCAGTTCTTC. It translates to CSVWLAGVSYNEQFF.

The J gene is TRBJ2-6, the V gene TRBV24-1; 10 bases are shared with TRBD1. V trimming: 3 bases; J trimming: 4 bases; junction bases outside the gene matches: 11. This CDR3 contains 19 residues. The germline CDR1 and CDR2 sequences are KGHDR and SFDVKD. CDR3: CATSDPKTGGRAGANVLTF. DNA of the CDR3: TGTGCCACCAGTGATCCGAAGACAGGGGGCAGAGCGGGGGCCAACGTCCTGACTTTC.

This clonotype came up many times. The chain couples TRBV28 to TRBJ2-1; the match to TRBD2 covers 10 bases. CDR1 MDHEN and CDR2 SYDVKM come from the germline V gene. The V and J ends lost 4 bases and 5 bases, in that order; junction bases with no gene match: 8. The CDR3 sequence is 16 residues long. The CDR3: CASSSNTGLANNEQFF. The CDR3 DNA follows: TGTGCCAGCAGTTCAAACACGGGACTAGCGAACAATGAGCAGTTCTTC.

This clonotype appeared a few times. V gene TRBV20-1 combines with J gene TRBJ2-1; 8 bases are a match to TRBD2. The CDR3 consists of 14 residues. Germline V gives CDR1 DFQATT, CDR2 SNEGSKA (reference sequence). Unmatched junction bases numbered 6, after V lost 2 bases and J lost 6 bases. CDR3 in amino acids: CSARRLAGINEQFF. For the CDR3, the DNA is TGCAGTGCTAGAAGGCTAGCGGGTATCAATGAGCAGTTCTTC.

Turning to this clonotype: Because the CDR3 is missing its conserved closing phenylalanine or tryptophan, this is likely a read error. No DNA is shown, since the ends of the CDR3 on it are uncertain; the CDR3 is the one TCRdb lists. The chain joins TRBV4-1 to TRBJ2-1; TRBD2, as called in the table, went unchecked against the DNA. Germline V gene sequence: CDR1 MGHRA, CDR2 YSYEKL. The CDR3 is made up of 13 amino acids, end residues included. The CDR3 sequence: CASVYLRSREYGL.

The sample holds many counts of this clonotype. A junction end diverges from the germline sequence, so it may reflect a read error. The chain recombines TRBV20-1 with TRBJ2-1; D gene ambiguous. This CDR3 has 15 amino acids. Germline assignment: CDR1 DFQATT and CDR2 SNEGSKA (reference sequence). The CDR3 spells CSATLRAISDNEQFF. CDR3 DNA sequence: TGCAGTGCTACTCTCCGGGCGATCTCCGACAATGAGCAGTTCTTC.

This clonotype was detected only a few times. The chain has TRBV20-1 and TRBJ2-1, with TRBD2 matching over 12 bases. The CDR3 sequence is 15 residues long. V lost 2 bases to trimming and J lost 6 bases; unmatched junction nucleotides: 5. Per germline, CDR1 DFQATT and CDR2 SNEGSKA (reference sequence). Written as DNA, the CDR3 is TGCAGTGCTAGATTAACTAGCGGGAGGCGCAATGAGCAGTTCTTC. Translating it yields CSARLTSGRRNEQFF.

The chain combines TRBV27 with TRBJ2-2; 14 bases match TRBD2. Trimming cost V 5 bases and J 5 bases; bases outside gene matches: 4. The CDR3 spans 16 residues. The germline V gene has CDR1 MNHEY and CDR2 SMNVEV (reference sequence). CDR3 residues: CASSPGTSGRTGELFF. The DNA of the CDR3 is TGTGCCAGCAGTCCCGGGACTAGCGGGAGAACCGGGGAGCTGTTTTTT.

This clonotype was found a few times. The rearrangement joins TRBV29-1 to TRBJ2-7; 9 bases fit TRBD2. The CDR3 is 14 amino acids. Germline V lookup: CDR1 SQVTM, CDR2 ANQGSEA. The J segment lost 5 bases and the V segment lost 7 bases, leaving 12 bases of the junction unmatched. The CDR3 spells CSGLIAGVGHEQYF. CDR3 DNA: TGCAGCGGGCTAATAGCGGGAGTTGGCCACGAGCAGTACTTC.

The V and J genes are TRBV6-6 and TRBJ1-2; D unresolved. CDR3 length: 12 residues. The germline CDR1 and CDR2 sequences are MNHNY and SVGAGI (reference sequence). V lost 5 bases and J 0 bases, leaving 4 bases between the germline ends. CDR3: CASSRANYGYTF. DNA for the CDR3: TGTGCCAGCAGTAGAGCTAACTATGGCTACACCTTC.

This clonotype was detected a few times. CDR3 residues: CASSYDNEQFF. CDR3 in DNA: TGTGCCAGCAGCTATGACAATGAGCAGTTCTTC. The chain joins TRBV7-8 to TRBJ2-1; D gene uncertain. This CDR3 is built from 11 residues. Germline values: CDR1 SGHVS, CDR2 FQNEAQ. V lost 4 bases and J 5 bases, leaving 3 bases between the germline ends.

This chain connects TRBV5-1 to TRBJ2-7; unclear D gene. V was shortened by 1 base and J by 0 bases, with 11 bases between the two germline ends. Looked up from germline, CDR1 is SGHRS and CDR2 is YFSETQ. CDR3 size: 15 residues. CDR3 protein: CASSLWSFSSYEQYF. CDR3 DNA: TGCGCCAGCAGCTTGTGGTCATTCTCCTCCTACGAGCAGTACTTC.

V usage is TRBV4-3 and J usage is TRBJ2-5; tentative D call: TRBD2 (6 bases). The V end lost 0 bases, the J end lost 5 bases, and 16 bases lay between the germline ends. The CDR3 contains 16 residues. Germline CDR1 is LGHNA and CDR2 is YSLEER. This CDR3 is CASSQDGIAEGETQYF. In DNA, the CDR3 is TGCGCCAGCAGCCAAGATGGAATAGCGGAGGGGGAGACCCAGTACTTC.